This is a list of T cell receptor beta chains from one sample in a study of CD8 T cells in Susac syndrome. TCRdb ran MiXCR on the immunoSEQ multiplex PCR reads and lists one entry per CDR3 protein. The table records about 120,000 distinct CDR3 sequences, 94% of them present only once. Input material: CD4+ T cells from PBMCs. These receptors were taken from a human donor in good health. The CDR3 runs from the conserved cysteine through the conserved F or W. A D gene is named only where the DNA matches it firmly. Clone size is not always given. Where it is, it says once, few, many or a class for expanded clones.

abundance: .
d_gene: .
len: 14
v_gene: TRBV20-1
j_gene: TRBJ2-7
CDR3aa: CSAREHRYPYEQYF
CDR3nt: TGCAGTGCTAGAGAGCACAGATACCCCTACGAGCAGTACTTC

abundance: .
d_gene: .
len: 15
v_gene: TRBV7-2
j_gene: TRBJ2-7
CDR3aa: CASSLQGGSTYEQYF
CDR3nt: TGTGCCAGCAGCTTACAAGGGGGATCCACCTACGAGCAGTACTTC

abundance: .
d_gene: TRBD2
len: 17
v_gene: TRBV3-1
j_gene: TRBJ2-7
CDR3aa: CASRLGGTSGERYEQYF
CDR3nt: TGTGCCAGCAGACTGGGCGGGACTAGCGGGGAGAGATACGAGCAGTACTTC

abundance: once
d_gene: .
len: 15
v_gene: TRBV20-1
j_gene: TRBJ2-7
CDR3aa: CSARPFRDGSYEQYF
CDR3nt: TGCAGTGCTAGACCGTTCCGGGACGGCTCCTACGAGCAGTACTTC

abundance: .
d_gene: TRBD1
len: 13
v_gene: TRBV7-3
j_gene: TRBJ1-1
CDR3aa: CASSFPGTGAAFF
CDR3nt: TGTGCCAGCAGCTTCCCCGGGACAGGGGCAGCTTTCTTT

abundance: .
d_gene: .
len: 12
v_gene: TRBV20-1
j_gene: TRBJ1-5
CDR3aa: CSVDGSNQPQHF
CDR3nt: TGCAGTGTGGACGGTAGCAATCAGCCCCAGCATTTT

abundance: .
d_gene: .
len: 13
v_gene: TRBV28
j_gene: TRBJ1-6
CDR3aa: CASSPSLNSPLHF
CDR3nt: TGTGCCAGCAGCCCAAGTCTAAATTCACCCCTCCACTTT

abundance: .
d_gene: .
len: 13
v_gene: TRBV6-5
j_gene: TRBJ1-1
CDR3aa: CATSGALNTEAFF
CDR3nt: TGTGCCACATCCGGGGCATTGAACACTGAAGCTTTCTTT

abundance: .
d_gene: .
len: 11
v_gene: TRBV5-1
j_gene: TRBJ2-7
CDR3aa: CASSFNHEQYF
CDR3nt: TGCGCCAGCAGCTTCAACCACGAGCAGTACTTC

abundance: .
d_gene: .
len: 13
v_gene: TRBV5-1
j_gene: TRBJ1-2
CDR3aa: CASSLDWDYGYTF
CDR3nt: TGCGCCAGCAGCTTGGACTGGGACTATGGCTACACCTTC

abundance: .
d_gene: TRBD2
len: 15
v_gene: TRBV5-4
j_gene: TRBJ2-7
CDR3aa: CASSPSSGRAGEQYF
CDR3nt: TGTGCCAGCAGCCCCTCTAGCGGGAGGGCCGGCGAGCAGTACTTC

abundance: .
d_gene: .
len: 16
v_gene: TRBV7-6
j_gene: TRBJ2-6
CDR3aa: CASSLETRSGANVLTF
CDR3nt: TGTGCCAGCAGCTTAGAAACACGCTCTGGGGCCAACGTCCTGACTTTC

abundance: .
d_gene: TRBD2
len: 15
v_gene: TRBV5-1
j_gene: TRBJ2-1
CDR3aa: CASSFSSGRVNEQFF
CDR3nt: TGCGCCAGCAGCTTTTCTAGCGGGAGAGTTAATGAGCAGTTCTTC

abundance: .
d_gene: .
len: 14
v_gene: TRBV28
j_gene: TRBJ2-6
CDR3aa: CASSWGTGANVLTF
CDR3nt: TGTGCCAGCAGCTGGGGCACTGGGGCCAACGTCCTGACTTTC

abundance: .
d_gene: TRBD2
len: 17
v_gene: TRBV10-3
j_gene: TRBJ2-7
CDR3aa: CAIKNPSGRTGWDEQYF
CDR3nt: TGTGCCATCAAGAATCCTAGCGGGAGGACCGGATGGGACGAGCAGTACTTC

abundance: .
d_gene: TRBD2
len: 16
v_gene: TRBV7-2
j_gene: TRBJ2-2
CDR3aa: CASSPRTSLVPGELFF
CDR3nt: TGTGCCAGCAGCCCACGGACTAGTTTGGTCCCTGGGGAGCTGTTTTTT

abundance: few
d_gene: .
len: 11
v_gene: TRBV2
j_gene: TRBJ2-2
CDR3aa: CASSPLRELFF
CDR3nt: TGTGCCAGCTCCCCGCTTCGGGAGCTGTTTTTT

abundance: .
d_gene: TRBD2
len: 16
v_gene: TRBV12-3/TRBV12-4
j_gene: TRBJ2-1
CDR3aa: CASSLGSLAVYNEQFF
CDR3nt: TGTGCCAGCAGTTTAGGGTCACTAGCGGTGTACAATGAGCAGTTCTTC

abundance: .
d_gene: .
len: 12
v_gene: TRBV5-1
j_gene: TRBJ2-1
CDR3aa: CASSLDRLRQFF
CDR3nt: TGCGCCAGCAGCTTGGATCGGCTTAGGCAGTTCTTC

abundance: .
d_gene: .
len: 16
v_gene: TRBV7-9
j_gene: TRBJ2-6
CDR3aa: CASSLERAAGANVLTF
CDR3nt: TGTGCCAGCAGCTTAGAAAGGGCGGCTGGGGCCAACGTCCTGACTTTC

abundance: .
d_gene: TRBD1
len: 13
v_gene: TRBV20-1
j_gene: TRBJ1-1
CDR3aa: CSARDHRGTEAFF
CDR3nt: TGCAGTGCTAGGGATCACAGGGGCACTGAAGCTTTCTTT

abundance: .
d_gene: TRBD2
len: 20
v_gene: TRBV13
j_gene: TRBJ2-5
CDR3aa: CASSSIIGALGSGRQETQYF
CDR3nt: TGTGCCAGCAGCTCAATTATTGGGGCACTAGGAAGCGGGAGGCAAGAGACCCAGTACTTC

abundance: .
d_gene: .
len: 15
v_gene: TRBV27
j_gene: TRBJ2-7
CDR3aa: CASSLSGDRSYEQYF
CDR3nt: TGTGCCAGCAGCCTTTCCGGAGACCGTTCCTACGAGCAGTACTTC

abundance: .
d_gene: TRBD2
len: 15
v_gene: TRBV12-3/TRBV12-4
j_gene: TRBJ2-2
CDR3aa: CASRGTRARTGELFF
CDR3nt: TGTGCCAGCAGGGGGACTAGGGCTCGGACCGGGGAGCTGTTTTTT

abundance: .
d_gene: .
len: 13
v_gene: TRBV20-1
j_gene: TRBJ2-7
CDR3aa: CSARAGGIDEQYF
CDR3nt: TGCAGTGCGAGAGCCGGGGGAATAGACGAGCAGTACTTC

abundance: .
d_gene: .
len: 12
v_gene: TRBV29-1
j_gene: TRBJ1-2
CDR3aa: CSVDREGYGYTF
CDR3nt: TGCAGCGTTGATCGGGAGGGCTATGGCTACACCTTC